What follows is one T cell receptor (beta chain) and its context. This clone was recorded once. The antigen it recognizes is unknown. No clone much larger than this one lies a single base away; base qualities are absent. This entry belongs to a study of blood T cell repertoires in COVID-19 (dated by TCRdb to about 2020). Background on the whole study: Samples covering the acute and convalescent phases of COVID-19 were provided by collaborators in the United States, Italy and Spain. The samples were drawn from the first 160 participants of the ongoing ImmuneRACE study and from some 1,300 subjects provided by 6 global collaborators. Subjects who had been exposed to COVID-19, were actively infected with it, or had recovered from it provided the deeply sampled blood TCRbeta repertoires that made up the dataset. The material from the prospective study consisted of cDNA or gDNA derived from T cells, B-cell-depleted T cells, or PBMCs. The repertoires were made available in a free public database intended to serve as a resource for research on the immune response to SARS-CoV-2. Where available, HLA class I and class II types were obtained from metadata supplied by the sample provider rather than from assay-based typing. Nearly every sample came with metadata listing a de-identified subject ID, COVID-19 status, age in years and sex. Broader findings and caveats from the paper: How much clinical and demographic metadata was included differed by source and by participant, and the metadata was provided uncurated.

In Seattle, one collaborating source enrolled patients while the infection was active and tracked those patients longitudinally over the course of disease. Collaborating institutions collected whole blood in K2EDTA tubes following their own protocols. For TCRbeta analysis, collaborators shipped samples in one of three forms: frozen whole blood, isolated PBMCs, or DNA extracted from either of those sample types. According to the germline V gene (reference sequence), CDR1 reads MNHEY and CDR2 reads SMNVEV. V is reduced by 11 bases and J by 4 bases, leaving a spacing of 6 bases between them. There are 9 amino acids in the CDR3, from cysteine to phenylalanine inclusive. Solely the CDR3 DNA is kept, with 27 bases framed from the first base. The immunoSEQ Assay, a bias-controlled multiplex PCR, was used to amplify TCRbeta CDR3 regions from genomic DNA. On the study's bioinformatics: Within the assay, amplification of reference gene primers was used to estimate how many nucleated cells each sample contained. To quantify the absolute abundance of each unique TCRbeta CDR3 rearrangement, sequence reads were collapsed and filtered. For each sample, productive Simpson clonality was calculated as the square root of Simpson's diversity index over productive rearrangements. The source is immuneACCESS, and TCRdb retained only in-frame sequences with V and J called. Part of the clones is not carried over; for the studies checked, unresolved V genes explain less than half of this, and the remainder is unexplained. The V and J calls and clone size come from that table; D and trimming were worked out from the DNA. The sample table records around 370,000 clones; roughly 90% of these occur just once. Together, the top ten hold around 7.9% of the sample.

The chain was built from TRBV27 and TRBJ2-7; the D gene lacks a confident call. This receptor was identified in a woman aged 70 to 79 with COVID-19, enrolled during active disease. Specimen: peripheral blood. This receptor carries the CDR3 CADGYEQYF. The DNA reads TGTGCCGACGGGTACGAGCAGTACTTC.